This entry lists 13 T cell receptor beta chains sequenced from one sample in a study of T cells in women clearing cervical HPV infection. Sequencing was performed with immunoSEQ multiplex PCR; in TCRdb, only in-frame clones are kept and a portion is missing. The table for this sample gives about 28,000 clones. The specimen was blood buffy coat. Receptors were obtained from a woman between 18 and 75 years old with a cervical HPV16 infection that either progressed to CIN3+ or cleared (not recorded which).

As for this clone: The CDR3 end falls 3 residues outside the read, so it is completed with the germline J gene. The rearrangement joins TRBV30 to TRBJ2-7, with TRBD1 as a possible D gene (7 bases). CDR1 GTSNPN and CDR2 SVGIG come from the germline V gene (reference sequence). The CDR3 consists of 14 residues. V lost 3 bases and J lost 1, with 13 bases in between. The CDR3 DNA, read in part, is TGTGCCTGGAGCCGGAGGGGGCTTTCCTACGAG. It translates to CAWSRRGLSYE. The whole CDR3 is CAWSRRGLSYEQYF.

On this clone itself: Read data end 3 residues before the CDR3 end; the end is taken from the germline J gene. V and J are TRBV19 and TRBJ1-2; D uncertain. The germline V gene encodes CDR1 LNHDA and CDR2 SQIVND (reference sequence). CDR3 length: 19 amino acids. The part of the CDR3 DNA that was read is TGTGCCAGTAGTACACTCGGACTAGCGGGATCGGGCTCCTACAATGAC. Translation: CASSTLGLAGSGSYND. The whole CDR3 protein reads CASSTLGLAGSGSYNDYTF.

As regards this clone: The read is 3 residues too short to cover the CDR3 end, so that end is filled in from the germline J gene. V usage is TRBV7-3 and J usage is TRBJ2-2; the D is unclear. CDR3 length: 18 residues. V was shortened by 6 bases and J by 1 base, with 21 bases between the two germline ends. From germline, CDR1 is SGHTA and CDR2 FQGTGA. CDR3 DNA, as far as it was read: TGTGCCAGCAGTCAGAGACCGTTAGAAAAGGGGAACACCGGGGAG. It yields the protein CASSQRPLEKGNTGE. The CDR3, in full, reads CASSQRPLEKGNTGELFF.

As for this clone: One end of the junction fails to match germline, which may point to a read error. Coverage ceases 3 residues before the CDR3 finishes, and the germline J gene fills in the end. This rearrangement joins TRBV19 to TRBJ2-7, with 10 bases aligning to TRBD2. CDR3 length equals 14 residues. Germline-derived CDR1 and CDR2 are LNHDA and SQIVND (reference sequence). The CDR3 protein is CASRETSGSYEQYF. The CDR3 bases that were read are TGTGCAAGTAGGGAGACTAGCGGGTCCTACGAG.

Comments on this clone: The missing CDR3 end, 3 residues past where the read stops, is filled in from the germline J gene. J is TRBJ2-7 and V is TRBV9, with 7 bases matching TRBD2. The V and J ends lost 4 bases and 1 base, in that order; junction bases with no gene match: 8. This CDR3 spans 15 amino acids. Germline V gene data show CDR1 as SGDLS and CDR2 as YYNGEE. The CDR3 bases that were read are TGTGCCAGCAGCCCACGGGCTAGCGGTTCCTACGAG. Amino acids: CASSPRASGSYE. The full CDR3 sequence reads CASSPRASGSYEQYF. Using reference TRBV9 and TRBJ2-7 for the parts outside the CDR3, the full variable domain is DSGVTQTPKHLITATGQRVTLRCSPRSGDLSVYWYQQSLDQGLQFLIQYYNGEERAKGNILERFSAQQFPDLHSELNLSSLELGDSALYFCASSPRASGSYEQYFGPGTRLTVT.

Turning to this clone: The read comes to an end 3 residues before the CDR3 does, leaving the germline J gene to fill in the end. The chain links TRBV20-1 to TRBJ1-2; 7 nucleotides line up with TRBD1. The germline gives CDR1 DFQATT, CDR2 SNEGSKA (reference sequence). The trim removed 6 bases at V and 4 bases at J, leaving 17 bases unmatched. The CDR3 runs 16 residues. The DNA read from the CDR3 is TGCAGTGCCTTCGACAGGGCGCGCCTCCTATTCTATGGC. It translates to CSAFDRARLLFYG. The CDR3 in its entirety is CSAFDRARLLFYGYTF.

As for this clone: The read comes to an end 3 residues before the CDR3 does, leaving the germline J gene to fill in the end. The rearrangement joins TRBV7-2 to TRBJ1-2; D might be TRBD1 (6 bases). Germline lookup yields CDR1 SGHTA and CDR2 FQGNSA. The CDR3 runs to 14 residues. Incomplete CDR3 DNA: TGTGCCAGCAGCTTAACAGGGCTTGGCTACGAC. Translation: CASSLTGLGYD. The entire CDR3 is CASSLTGLGYDYTF. The full variable domain, its missing parts supplied by reference TRBV7-2 and TRBJ1-2, is GAGVSQSPSNKVTEKGKDVELRCDPISGHTALYWYRQSLGQGLEFLIYFQGNSAPDKSGLPSDRFSAERTGGSVSTLTIQRTQQEDSAVYLCASSLTGLGYDYTFGSGTRLTVV.

A note on this clone: Sequencing ends 3 residues short of the CDR3 end; the germline J gene provides the rest. This sequence joins TRBV12-3 or TRBV12-4 and TRBJ2-7, with a weak D call TRBD2 (5 bases). This CDR3 is built from 13 residues. Trimming removed 2 bases at V and 3 bases at J, with 8 bases between. CDR3 DNA, as far as it was read: TGTGCCAGCAGTTTAAACAGCGGCTACGAG. Translation gives CASSLNSGYE. Given in full, the CDR3 is CASSLNSGYEQYF.

As concerns this clone: The CDR3 end is not reached by the read, which stops 3 residues before it; the germline J gene fills it in. The chain couples TRBV20-1 to TRBJ2-3, with D perhaps matching TRBD2 (7 bases). Germline V gene data show CDR1 as DFQATT and CDR2 as SNEGSKA (reference sequence). The CDR3 totals 14 residues. This chain's CDR3 is CSAKVGLGGETQYF. Partial CDR3 DNA: TGCAGTGCCAAGGTCGGACTAGGGGGAGAGACG.

About this clone itself: Read coverage stops 3 residues before the CDR3 terminus; the germline J gene supplies the remainder. The V gene is TRBV18, the J gene TRBJ2-4, with D possibly being TRBD1 (5 bases). The CDR3 is 13 residues long. Germline-derived CDR1 and CDR2 are KGHSH and LQKENI. Incomplete CDR3 DNA: TGTGCCAGCTCACCCGACAGCCTTTATGGT. Translation: CASSPDSLYG. The entire CDR3 reads CASSPDSLYGQYF. Full variable domain (outside the CDR3, taken from reference TRBV18 and TRBJ2-4): NAGVMQNPRHLVRRRGQEARLRCSPMKGHSHVYWYRQLPEEGLKFMVYLQKENIIDESGMPKERFSAEFPKEGPSILRIQQVVRGDSAAYFCASSPDSLYGQYFGAGTRLSVL.

The sequenced part of the CDR3 DNA is TGTGCCTGGAGTGTACTTTTTAGCTCTGGGGCCAACGTC. Translation gives CAWSVLFSSGANV. The entire CDR3 is CAWSVLFSSGANVLTF. The chain is built from TRBV30 and TRBJ2-6; D not resolved. The read gets to within 3 residues of the CDR3 end, and the germline J gene fills in the rest. The CDR3 is 16 amino acids. The V end was cut by 0 bases, the J end by 0 bases, with 9 bases between. Germline V lookup: CDR1 GTSNPN, CDR2 SVGIG (reference sequence).

Worth noting for this clone: The read falls 3 residues short of the CDR3 end, and the missing part is taken from the germline J gene. The chain carries TRBV20-1 and TRBJ1-2, with 7 bases fitting TRBD1. V dropped 6 bases and J dropped 4; count of bases not matched to a gene: 14. CDR1 DFQATT and CDR2 SNEGSKA come from the germline V gene (reference sequence). The CDR3 covers 15 residues. CDR3 sequence reads: CSAIKPGQAAYGYTF. The DNA read from the CDR3 is TGCAGTGCCATCAAACCCGGACAGGCCGCCTATGGC.

In the case of this clone: Read sequence stops 3 residues before the CDR3 end, and the germline J gene provides the missing end. The V gene is TRBV6-1, the J gene TRBJ2-3; 7 nucleotides agree with TRBD2. V was pared by 2 bases and J by 2 bases, with 13 bases of the junction left unmatched. CDR3 length equals 18 residues. Germline CDR1 is MNHNS and CDR2 is SASEGT. The CDR3: CASSESRDYLSHTDTQYF. CDR3 DNA, as far as it was read: TGTGCCAGCAGTGAAAGCCGGGACTACTTATCTCACACAGATACG.